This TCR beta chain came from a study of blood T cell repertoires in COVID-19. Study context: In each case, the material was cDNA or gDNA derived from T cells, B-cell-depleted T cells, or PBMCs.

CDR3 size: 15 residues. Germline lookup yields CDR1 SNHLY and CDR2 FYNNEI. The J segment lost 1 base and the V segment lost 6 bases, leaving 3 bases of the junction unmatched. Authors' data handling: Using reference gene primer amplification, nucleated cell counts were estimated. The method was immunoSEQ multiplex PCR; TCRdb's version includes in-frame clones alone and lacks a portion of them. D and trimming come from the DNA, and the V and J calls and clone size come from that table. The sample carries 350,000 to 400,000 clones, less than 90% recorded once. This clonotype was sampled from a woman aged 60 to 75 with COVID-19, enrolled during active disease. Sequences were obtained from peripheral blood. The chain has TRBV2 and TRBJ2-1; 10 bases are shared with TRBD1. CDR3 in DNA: TGTGCCAGCAGCCGGACAGGGGGATCCTACAATGAGCAGTTCTTC. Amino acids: CASSRTGGSYNEQFF.